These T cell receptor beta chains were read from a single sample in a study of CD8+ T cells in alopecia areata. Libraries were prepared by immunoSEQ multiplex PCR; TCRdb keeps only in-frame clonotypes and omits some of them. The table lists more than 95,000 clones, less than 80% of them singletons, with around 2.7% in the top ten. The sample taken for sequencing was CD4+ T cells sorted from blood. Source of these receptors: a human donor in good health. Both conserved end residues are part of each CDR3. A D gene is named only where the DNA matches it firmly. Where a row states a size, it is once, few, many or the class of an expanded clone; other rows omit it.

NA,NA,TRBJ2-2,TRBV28,CASSFGSGELFF,TGTGCCAGCAGTTTCGGATCCGGGGAGCTGTTTTTT
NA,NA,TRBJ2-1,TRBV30,CAWAAGVRPYNEQFF,TGTGCCTGGGCCGCCGGGGTCCGGCCCTACAATGAGCAGTTCTTC
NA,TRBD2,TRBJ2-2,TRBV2,CASRGLAVNTGELFF,TGTGCCAGCAGGGGACTAGCGGTTAACACCGGGGAGCTGTTTTTT
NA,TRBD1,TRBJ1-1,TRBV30,CAWSATGPNTEAFF,TGTGCCTGGAGTGCGACAGGGCCCAACACTGAAGCTTTCTTT
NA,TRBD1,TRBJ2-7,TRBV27,CASRRDRGYYEQYF,TGTGCCAGCAGAAGGGACAGGGGTTACTACGAGCAGTACTTC
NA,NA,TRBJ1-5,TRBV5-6,CASSQLQGNNQPQHF,TGTGCCAGCAGCCAACTACAGGGTAACAATCAGCCCCAGCATTTT
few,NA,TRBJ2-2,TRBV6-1,CASKYRLDGELFF,TGTGCCAGCAAGTACAGGTTGGACGGGGAGCTGTTTTTT
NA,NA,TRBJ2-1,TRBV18,CASSPMDNEQFF,TGTGCCAGCTCACCGATGGACAATGAGCAGTTCTTC
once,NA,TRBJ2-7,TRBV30,CAWSPTGSSEQYF,TGTGCCTGGAGTCCAACAGGGAGCTCCGAGCAGTACTTC
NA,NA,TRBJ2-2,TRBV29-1,CSVEGHLNTGELFF,TGCAGCGTTGAAGGTCATCTGAACACCGGGGAGCTGTTTTTT
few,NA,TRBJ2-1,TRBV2,CASSRESSYNEQFF,TGTGCCAGCAGCCGGGAGAGCTCCTACAATGAGCAGTTCTTC
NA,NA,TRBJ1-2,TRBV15,CATSRGRSTLNYGYTF,TGTGCCACCAGCCGGGGGAGGTCAACCCTTAACTATGGCTACACCTTC
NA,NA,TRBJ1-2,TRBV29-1,CSVEQKPGHKNYGYTF,TGCAGCGTTGAACAAAAACCGGGACACAAAAACTATGGCTACACCTTC
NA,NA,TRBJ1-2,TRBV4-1,CASSQVGRDNYGYTF,TGCGCCAGCAGCCAAGTTGGACGGGACAACTATGGCTACACCTTC
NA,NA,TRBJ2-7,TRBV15,CATSRDNYEQYF,TGTGCCACCAGCAGAGACAACTACGAGCAGTACTTC
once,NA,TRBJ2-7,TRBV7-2,CASSPDYEQYF,TGTGCCAGCAGCCCCGACTACGAGCAGTACTTC
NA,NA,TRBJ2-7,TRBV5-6,CASSARDRTREQYF,TGTGCCAGCAGCGCCCGGGACAGGACTAGGGAGCAGTACTTC
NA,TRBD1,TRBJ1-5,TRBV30,CAWSAGQALSPQHF,TGTGCCTGGAGTGCAGGACAGGCCCTGTCGCCCCAGCATTTT
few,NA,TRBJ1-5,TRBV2,CASSLDTVQPQHF,TGTGCCAGCAGCCTGGACACTGTCCAGCCCCAGCATTTT
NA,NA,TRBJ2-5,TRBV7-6,CASSLGLYETQYF,TGTGCCAGCAGCTTAGGTCTTTACGAGACCCAGTACTTC
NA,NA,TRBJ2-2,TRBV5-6,CASSTTGLNTGELFF,TGTGCCAGCAGTACAACAGGGCTGAACACCGGGGAGCTGTTTTTT
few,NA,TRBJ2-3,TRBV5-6,CASSLSDTQYF,TGTGCCAGCAGCTTGTCCGATACGCAGTATTTT
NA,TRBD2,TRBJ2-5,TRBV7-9,CASSLRIAGGETQYF,TGTGCCAGCAGCTTACGGATAGCGGGAGGAGAGACCCAGTACTTC